Included here is one T cell receptor (beta chain) sequence, with context. Its specificity is not known. This entry is derived from a study of T cells in Graves' hyperthyroidism and ophthalmopathy. Exclusion of a patient resulted from uncontrolled infection, other autoimmune disease, pregnancy or lactation. Diagnostic assessment was based on clinical symptoms, serum thyroxine and TRAb, thyroid ultrasound and orbital computed tomography. CDR1 is MNHEY, CDR2 SVGEGT, per germline. The V gene lost 5 bases and the J gene lost 5 bases, with 13 bases spanning the gap. The CDR3 contains 13 residues. Findings and limits, study-wide: Separation of ophthalmopathy from stable hyperthyroidism was achieved by a 13 V-J model. In blood, most of the thyroid clonotypes expanded above 0.001 were also present.

RNA transcripts provided the source from which TCR beta CDR3 regions were amplified. Using the HTBI primer set, a first-round RT-PCR was run on the TCR CDR3. TCRdb reanalysed the multiplex PCR reads using MiXCR and keeps one entry per CDR3 protein. The sample lists over 250,000 distinct CDR3 sequences, approximately 20% seen once, with under 65% in the top ten. The sequenced sample was blood. V gene TRBV6-2 or TRBV6-3 combines with J gene TRBJ2-7, with D perhaps TRBD1 or TRBD2 (6 bases each). The clonotype was recovered from a young man with Graves' ophthalmopathy. Here the CDR3 reads CASSVAGTHEQYF. The CDR3 region has the DNA TGTGCCAGCAGTGTGGCGGGGACACACGAGCAGTACTTC.